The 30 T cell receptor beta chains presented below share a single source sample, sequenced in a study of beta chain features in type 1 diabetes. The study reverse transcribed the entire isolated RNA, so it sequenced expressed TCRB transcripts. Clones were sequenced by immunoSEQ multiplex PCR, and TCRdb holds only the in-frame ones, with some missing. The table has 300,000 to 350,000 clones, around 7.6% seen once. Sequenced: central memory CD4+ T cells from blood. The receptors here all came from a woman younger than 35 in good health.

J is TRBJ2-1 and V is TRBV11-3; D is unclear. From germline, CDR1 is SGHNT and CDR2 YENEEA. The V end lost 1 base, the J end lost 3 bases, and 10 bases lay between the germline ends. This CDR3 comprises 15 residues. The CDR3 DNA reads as TGTGCCAGCAGCTTAGCCGAGAACTACTACAATGAGCAGTTCTTC. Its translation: CASSLAENYYNEQFF.

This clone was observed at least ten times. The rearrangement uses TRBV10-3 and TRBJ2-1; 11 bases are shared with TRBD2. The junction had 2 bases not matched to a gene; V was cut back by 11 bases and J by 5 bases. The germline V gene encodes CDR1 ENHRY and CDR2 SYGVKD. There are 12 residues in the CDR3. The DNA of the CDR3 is TGTGCCGTGGGACTAGCGGACAATGAGCAGTTCTTC. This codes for CAVGLADNEQFF.

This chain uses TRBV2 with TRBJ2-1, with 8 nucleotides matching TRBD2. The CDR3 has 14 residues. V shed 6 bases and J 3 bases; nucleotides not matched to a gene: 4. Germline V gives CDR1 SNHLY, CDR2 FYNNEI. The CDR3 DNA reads TGTGCCAGCAGGGTAGCGGGACTCTACAATGAGCAGTTCTTC. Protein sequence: CASRVAGLYNEQFF.

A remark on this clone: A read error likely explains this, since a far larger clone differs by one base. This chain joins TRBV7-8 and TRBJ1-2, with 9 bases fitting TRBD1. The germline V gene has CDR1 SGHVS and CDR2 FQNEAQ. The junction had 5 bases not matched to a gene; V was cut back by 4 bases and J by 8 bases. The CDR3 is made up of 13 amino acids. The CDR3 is CASSYTGGAGYTF. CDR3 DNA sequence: TGTGCCAGCAGCTATACAGGGGGCGCGGGCTACACCTTC.

The chain's CDR3 is CASSLGQGGRNSPLHF. The CDR3 DNA follows: TGTGCCAGCAGCTTGGGACAGGGGGGACGCAATTCACCCCTCCACTTT. The chain recombines TRBV7-9 with TRBJ1-6; 11 bases are shared with TRBD1. V lost 3 bases to trimming and J lost 7 bases; unmatched junction nucleotides: 5. CDR1 and CDR2 from the germline V gene are SEHNR and FQNEAQ (reference sequence). The length of the CDR3 is 16 residues.

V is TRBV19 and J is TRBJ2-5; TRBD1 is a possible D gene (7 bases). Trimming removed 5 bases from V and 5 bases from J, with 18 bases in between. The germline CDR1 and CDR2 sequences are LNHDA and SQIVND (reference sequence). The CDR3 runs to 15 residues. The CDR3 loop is CASSPRQGGWETQYF. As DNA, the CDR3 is TGTGCCAGTAGTCCTCGACAGGGAGGTTGGGAGACCCAGTACTTC.

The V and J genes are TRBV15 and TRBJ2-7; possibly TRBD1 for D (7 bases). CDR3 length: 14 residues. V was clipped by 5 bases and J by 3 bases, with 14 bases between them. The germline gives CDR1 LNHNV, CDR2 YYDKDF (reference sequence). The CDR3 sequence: CATSVQGRIYEQYF. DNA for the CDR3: TGTGCCACCAGCGTACAGGGGAGGATCTACGAGCAGTACTTC.

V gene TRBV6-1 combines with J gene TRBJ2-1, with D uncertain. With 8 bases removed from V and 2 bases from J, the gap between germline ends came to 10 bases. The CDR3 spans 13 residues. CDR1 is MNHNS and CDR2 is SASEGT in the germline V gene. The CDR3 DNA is TGTGCCAGCGAGTTTGCCACCTACAATGAGCAGTTCTTC. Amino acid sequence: CASEFATYNEQFF.

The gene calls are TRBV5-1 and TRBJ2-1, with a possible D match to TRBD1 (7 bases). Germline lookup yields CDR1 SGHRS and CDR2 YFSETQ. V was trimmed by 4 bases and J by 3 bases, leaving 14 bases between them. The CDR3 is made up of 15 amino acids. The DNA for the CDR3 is TGCGCCAGCAGCCCGACAGGGACTGACTACAATGAGCAGTTCTTC. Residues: CASSPTGTDYNEQFF.

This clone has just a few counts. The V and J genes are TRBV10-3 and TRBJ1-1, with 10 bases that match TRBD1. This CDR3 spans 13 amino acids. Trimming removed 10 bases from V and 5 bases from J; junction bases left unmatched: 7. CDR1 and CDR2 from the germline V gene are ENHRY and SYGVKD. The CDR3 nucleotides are TGTGCCACCAACTGGGACAGGGGAACTGAAGCTTTCTTT. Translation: CATNWDRGTEAFF.

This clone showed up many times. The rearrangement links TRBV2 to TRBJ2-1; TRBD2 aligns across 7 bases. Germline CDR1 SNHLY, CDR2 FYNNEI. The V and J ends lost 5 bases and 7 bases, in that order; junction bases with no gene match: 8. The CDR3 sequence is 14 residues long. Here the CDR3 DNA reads TGTGCCAGCAGTACCGGGACTACCCAAAATGAGCAGTTCTTC. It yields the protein CASSTGTTQNEQFF.

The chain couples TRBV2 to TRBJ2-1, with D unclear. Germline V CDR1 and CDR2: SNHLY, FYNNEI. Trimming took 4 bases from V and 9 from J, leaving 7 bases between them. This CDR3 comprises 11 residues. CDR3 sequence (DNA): TGTGCCAGCAGTGGATACGGTGAGCAGTTCTTC. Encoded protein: CASSGYGEQFF.

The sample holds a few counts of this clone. The CDR3 loop reads CASSLANGVPSYEQYF. The CDR3 DNA follows: TGCGCCAGCAGCTTGGCCAACGGGGTACCATCCTACGAGCAGTACTTC. The chain recombines TRBV5-1 with TRBJ2-7; a weak D match, TRBD2 (5 bases). CDR1 is SGHRS, CDR2 YFSETQ, per germline. The CDR3 is made up of 16 amino acids. V shed 0 bases and J shed 1 base, with 14 bases lying between them.

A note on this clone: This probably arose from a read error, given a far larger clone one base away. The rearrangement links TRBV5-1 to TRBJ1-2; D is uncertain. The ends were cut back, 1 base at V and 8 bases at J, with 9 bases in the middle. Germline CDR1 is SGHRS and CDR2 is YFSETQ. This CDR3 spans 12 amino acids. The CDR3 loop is CASSLNTVGYTF. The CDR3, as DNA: TGCGCCAGCAGCTTGAATACCGTCGGCTACACCTTC.

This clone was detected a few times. The CDR3 spells CASSLEGRAGEKLFF. The CDR3 DNA sequence: TGTGCCAGCAGCTTGGAGGGCAGGGCAGGGGAAAAACTGTTTTTT. The J gene is TRBJ1-4, the V gene TRBV5-6; weak D call: TRBD1 (5 bases). V gave up 0 bases and J gave up 8 bases, with 14 bases separating them. The germline CDR1 and CDR2 sequences are SGHDT and YYEEEE. The CDR3 is 15 amino acids. Complete variable domain (other parts from reference TRBV5-6 and TRBJ1-4): DAGVTQSPTHLIKTRGQQVTLRCSPKSGHDTVSWYQQALGQGPQFIFQYYEEEERQRGNFPDRFSGHQFPNYSSELNVNALLLGDSALYLCASSLEGRAGEKLFFGSGTQLSVL.

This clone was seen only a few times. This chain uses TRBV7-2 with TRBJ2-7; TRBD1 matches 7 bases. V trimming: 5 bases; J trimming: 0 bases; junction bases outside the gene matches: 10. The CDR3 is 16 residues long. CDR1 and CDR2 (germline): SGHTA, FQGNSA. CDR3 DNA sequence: TGTGCCAGCAGCACGAGGGCCGGGGACAGCTCCTACGAGCAGTACTTC. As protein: CASSTRAGDSSYEQYF.

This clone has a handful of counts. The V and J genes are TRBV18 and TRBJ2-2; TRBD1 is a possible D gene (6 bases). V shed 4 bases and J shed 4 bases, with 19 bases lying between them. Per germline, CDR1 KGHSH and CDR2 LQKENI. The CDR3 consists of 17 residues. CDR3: CASSQGLRTAITGELFF. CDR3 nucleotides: TGTGCCAGCTCACAGGGGTTGCGGACAGCTATCACCGGGGAGCTGTTTTTT.

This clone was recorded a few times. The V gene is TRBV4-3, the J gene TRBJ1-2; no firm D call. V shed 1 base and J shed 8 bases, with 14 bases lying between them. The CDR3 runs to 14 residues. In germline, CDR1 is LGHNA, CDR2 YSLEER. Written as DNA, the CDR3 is TGCGCCAGCAGCCAAGTCCCGAAAGGGAGCGGCTACACCTTC. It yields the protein CASSQVPKGSGYTF.

The CDR3: CASSLTSGAYNEQFF. Here the CDR3 DNA reads TGCGCCAGCAGCCTGACTAGCGGGGCCTACAATGAGCAGTTCTTC. V usage is TRBV5-1 and J usage is TRBJ2-1; 11 nucleotides match TRBD2. With V trimmed by 4 bases and J by 2 bases, 2 bases remained unmatched. Germline loops: CDR1 SGHRS, CDR2 YFSETQ. The length of the CDR3 is 15 residues.

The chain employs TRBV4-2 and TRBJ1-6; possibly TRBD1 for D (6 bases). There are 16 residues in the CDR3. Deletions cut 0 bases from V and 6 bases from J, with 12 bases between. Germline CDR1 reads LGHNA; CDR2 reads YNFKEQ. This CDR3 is CASSQDKQGPNSPLHF. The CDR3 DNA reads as TGTGCCAGCAGCCAAGACAAACAGGGACCTAATTCACCCCTCCACTTT.

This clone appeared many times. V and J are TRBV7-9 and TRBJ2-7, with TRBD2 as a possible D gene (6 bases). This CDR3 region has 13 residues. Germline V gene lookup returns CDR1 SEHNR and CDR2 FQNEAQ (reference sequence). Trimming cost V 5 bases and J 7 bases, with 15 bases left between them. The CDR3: CASSLGTPSEQYF. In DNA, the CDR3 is TGTGCCAGCAGCCTCGGGACTCCGTCAGAGCAGTACTTC. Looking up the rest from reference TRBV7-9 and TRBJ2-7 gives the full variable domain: DTGVSQNPRHKITKRGQNVTFRCDPISEHNRLYWYRQTLGQGPEFLTYFQNEAQLEKSRLLSDRFSAERPKGSFSTLEIQRTEQGDSAMYLCASSLGTPSEQYFGPGTRLTVT.

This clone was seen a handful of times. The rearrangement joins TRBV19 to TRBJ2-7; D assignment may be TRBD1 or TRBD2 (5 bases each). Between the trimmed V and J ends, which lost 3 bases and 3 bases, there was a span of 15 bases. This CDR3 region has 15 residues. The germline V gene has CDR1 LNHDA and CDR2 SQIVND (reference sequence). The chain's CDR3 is CASSIKRRGDYEQYF. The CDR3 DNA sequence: TGTGCCAGTAGTATCAAGCGTAGAGGGGACTACGAGCAGTACTTC. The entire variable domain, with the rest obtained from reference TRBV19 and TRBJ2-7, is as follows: DGGITQSPKYLFRKEGQNVTLSCEQNLNHDAMYWYRQDPGQGLRLIYYSQIVNDFQKGDIAEGYSVSREKKESFPLTVTSAQKNPTAFYLCASSIKRRGDYEQYFGPGTRLTVT.

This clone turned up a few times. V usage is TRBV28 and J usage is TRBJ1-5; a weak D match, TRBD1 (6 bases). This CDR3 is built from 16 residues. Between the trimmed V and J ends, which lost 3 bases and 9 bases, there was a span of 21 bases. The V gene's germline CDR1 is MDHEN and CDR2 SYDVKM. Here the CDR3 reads CASSFGSSGARGPQHF. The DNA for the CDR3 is TGTGCCAGCAGTTTCGGGTCCTCGGGGGCGCGGGGGCCCCAGCATTTT.

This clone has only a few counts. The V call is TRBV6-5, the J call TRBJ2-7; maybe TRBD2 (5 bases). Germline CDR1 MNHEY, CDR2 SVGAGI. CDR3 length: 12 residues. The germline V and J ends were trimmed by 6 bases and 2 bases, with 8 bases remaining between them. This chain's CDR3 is CASRRAPYEQYF. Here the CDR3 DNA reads TGTGCCAGCAGGAGGGCTCCCTACGAGCAGTACTTC.

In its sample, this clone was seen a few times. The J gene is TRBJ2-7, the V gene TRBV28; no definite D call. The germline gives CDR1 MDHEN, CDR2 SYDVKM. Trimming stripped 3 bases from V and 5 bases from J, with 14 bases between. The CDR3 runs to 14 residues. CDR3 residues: CASSFIQQVNEQYF. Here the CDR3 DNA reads TGTGCCAGCAGTTTCATTCAGCAGGTAAACGAGCAGTACTTC.

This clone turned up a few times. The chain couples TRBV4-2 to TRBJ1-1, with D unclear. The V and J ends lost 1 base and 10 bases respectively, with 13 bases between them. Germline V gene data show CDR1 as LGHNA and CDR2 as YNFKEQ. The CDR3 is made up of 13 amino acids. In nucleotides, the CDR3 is TGTGCCAGCAGCCAAGCTCAGTTGGAGGTAGCTTTCTTT. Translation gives CASSQAQLEVAFF.

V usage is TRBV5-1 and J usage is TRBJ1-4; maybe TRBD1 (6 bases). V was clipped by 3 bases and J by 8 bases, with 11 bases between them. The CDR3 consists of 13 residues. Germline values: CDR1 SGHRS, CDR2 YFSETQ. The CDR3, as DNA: TGCGCCAGCAGCTCTACGGGGACAGAAAAACTGTTTTTT. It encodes CASSSTGTEKLFF.

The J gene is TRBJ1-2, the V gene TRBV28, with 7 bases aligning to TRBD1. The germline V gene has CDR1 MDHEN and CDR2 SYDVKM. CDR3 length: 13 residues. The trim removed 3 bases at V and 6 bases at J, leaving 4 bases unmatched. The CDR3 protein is CASSLDRLDGYTF. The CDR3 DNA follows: TGTGCCAGCAGTTTGGACAGGTTAGATGGCTACACCTTC.

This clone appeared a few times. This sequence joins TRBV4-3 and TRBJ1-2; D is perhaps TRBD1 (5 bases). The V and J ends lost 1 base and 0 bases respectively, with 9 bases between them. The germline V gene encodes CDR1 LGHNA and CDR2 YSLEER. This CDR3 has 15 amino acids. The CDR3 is CASSQAAGPNYGYTF. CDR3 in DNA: TGCGCCAGCAGCCAAGCAGCAGGGCCTAACTATGGCTACACCTTC.

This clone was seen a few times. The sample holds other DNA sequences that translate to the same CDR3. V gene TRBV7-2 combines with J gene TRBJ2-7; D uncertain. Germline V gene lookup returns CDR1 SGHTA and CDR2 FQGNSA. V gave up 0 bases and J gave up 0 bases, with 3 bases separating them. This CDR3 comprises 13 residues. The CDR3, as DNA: TGTGCCAGCAGCTTAGCAGGCTCCTACGAGCAGTACTTC. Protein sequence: CASSLAGSYEQYF.